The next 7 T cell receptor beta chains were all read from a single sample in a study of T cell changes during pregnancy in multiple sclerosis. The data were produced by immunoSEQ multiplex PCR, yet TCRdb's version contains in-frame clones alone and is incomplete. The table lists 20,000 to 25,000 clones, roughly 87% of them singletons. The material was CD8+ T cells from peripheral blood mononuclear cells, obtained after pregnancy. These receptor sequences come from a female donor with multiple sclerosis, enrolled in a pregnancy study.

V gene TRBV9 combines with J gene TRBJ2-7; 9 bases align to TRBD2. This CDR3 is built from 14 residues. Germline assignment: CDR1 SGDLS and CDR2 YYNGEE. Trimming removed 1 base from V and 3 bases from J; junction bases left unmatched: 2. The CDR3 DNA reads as TGTGCCAGCAGCGTATCTAGCGGGAACTACGAGCAGTACTTC. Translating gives CASSVSSGNYEQYF.

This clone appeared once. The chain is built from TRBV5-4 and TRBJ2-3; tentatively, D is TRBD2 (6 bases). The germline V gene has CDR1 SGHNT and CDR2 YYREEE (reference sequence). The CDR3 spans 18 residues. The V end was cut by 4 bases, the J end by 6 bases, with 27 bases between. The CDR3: CASSPLGTGLPTSDTQYF. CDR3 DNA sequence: TGTGCCAGCAGCCCACTGGGGACGGGACTCCCAACCTCGGATACGCAGTATTTT.

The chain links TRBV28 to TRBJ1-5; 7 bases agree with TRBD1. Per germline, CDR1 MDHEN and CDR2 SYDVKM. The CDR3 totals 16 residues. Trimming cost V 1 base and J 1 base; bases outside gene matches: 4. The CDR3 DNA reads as TGTGCCAGCAGTTTATCGACAGGGCGAAGCAATCAGCCCCAGCATTTT. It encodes CASSLSTGRSNQPQHF.

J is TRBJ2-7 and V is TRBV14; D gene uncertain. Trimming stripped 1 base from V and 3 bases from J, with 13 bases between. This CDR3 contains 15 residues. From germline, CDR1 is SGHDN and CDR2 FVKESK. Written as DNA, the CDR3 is TGTGCCAGCAGCCAAGGCGCGTTGATTTACTACGAGCAGTACTTC. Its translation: CASSQGALIYYEQYF.

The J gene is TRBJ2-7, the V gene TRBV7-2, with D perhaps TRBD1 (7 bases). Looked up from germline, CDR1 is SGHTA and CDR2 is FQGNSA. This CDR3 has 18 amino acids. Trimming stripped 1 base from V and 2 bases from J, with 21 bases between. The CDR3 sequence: CASSLGRGVVSKAYEQYF. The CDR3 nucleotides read TGTGCCAGCAGCTTAGGCAGGGGGGTGGTTAGTAAAGCCTACGAGCAGTACTTC.

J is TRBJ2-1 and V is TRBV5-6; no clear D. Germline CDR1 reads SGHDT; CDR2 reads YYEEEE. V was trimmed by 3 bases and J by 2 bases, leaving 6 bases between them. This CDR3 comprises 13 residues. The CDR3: CASSSTAYNEQFF. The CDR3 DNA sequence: TGTGCCAGCAGCTCAACAGCCTACAATGAGCAGTTCTTC.

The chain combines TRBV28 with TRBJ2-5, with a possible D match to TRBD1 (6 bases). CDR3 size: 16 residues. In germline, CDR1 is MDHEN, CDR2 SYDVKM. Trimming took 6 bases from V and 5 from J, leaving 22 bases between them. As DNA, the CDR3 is TGTGCCAGCAGGACTAACTCAGGGGTGTCGGACGAGACCCAGTACTTC. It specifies CASRTNSGVSDETQYF. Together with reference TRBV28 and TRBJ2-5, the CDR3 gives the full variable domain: DVKVTQSSRYLVKRTGEKVFLECVQDMDHENMFWYRQDPGLGLRLIYFSYDVKMKEKGDIPEGYSVSREKKERFSLILESASTNQTSMYLCASRTNSGVSDETQYFGPGTRLLVL.